This entry describes one T cell receptor (beta chain). The data derive from a study of PD-L1 blockade in urothelial cancer. Study overall: Blood-derived samples held a median about 130,000 T cells.

Stated time point: pretreatment peripheral blood. Assay used: immunoSEQ multiplex PCR; TCRdb lists only in-frame clones, some missing. The top ten hold less than 1.5% of the sample, which has about 55,000 clones, 84% seen once. Trimming took off 3 bases at V and 5 bases at J, with 17 bases between the two ends. The CDR3 is made up of 15 amino acids. Germline-derived CDR1 and CDR2 are SGHDT and YYEEEE. V gene TRBV5-6 combines with J gene TRBJ1-2, with TRBD1 as a possible D gene (5 bases). This sequence was found in a man aged 45-65 years with urothelial cancer. Source: PBMCs, taken around atezolizumab (anti-PD-L1) treatment. CDR3 region: CASSSLSREEYGYTF. Written as DNA, the CDR3 is TGTGCCAGCAGCTCCCTAAGCAGGGAGGAATATGGCTACACCTTC.